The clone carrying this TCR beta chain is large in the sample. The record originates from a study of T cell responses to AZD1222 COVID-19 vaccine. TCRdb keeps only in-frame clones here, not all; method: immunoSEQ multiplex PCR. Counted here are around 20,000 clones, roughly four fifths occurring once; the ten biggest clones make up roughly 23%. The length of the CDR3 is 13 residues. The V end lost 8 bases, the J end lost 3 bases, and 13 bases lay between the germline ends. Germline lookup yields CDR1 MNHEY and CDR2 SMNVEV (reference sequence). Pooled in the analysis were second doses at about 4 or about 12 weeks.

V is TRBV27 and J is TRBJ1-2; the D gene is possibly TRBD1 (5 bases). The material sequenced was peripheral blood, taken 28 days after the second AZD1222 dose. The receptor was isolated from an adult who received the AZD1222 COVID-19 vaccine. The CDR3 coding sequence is TGTGCCAGCCGGGGCAGGACCTACTATGGCTACACCTTC. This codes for CASRGRTYYGYTF.